This TCR beta chain was documented in a study of blood T cell repertoires in COVID-19. This table comes from immunoSEQ multiplex PCR, and its TCRdb copy is limited to in-frame clones, with some not included. The sample holds approximately 300,000 clones, 80% to 95% seen once. V was shortened by 5 bases and J by 2 bases, with 13 bases between the two germline ends. The CDR3 is made up of 15 amino acids. CDR1 is SGHTA, CDR2 FQGNSA, per germline. This receptor was taken from a woman aged 30 to 39 who had recovered from COVID-19. The chain has TRBV7-2 and TRBJ1-3, with TRBD1 as a possible D gene (5 bases). Material: PBMCs or T cells enriched from blood (not recorded which). The CDR3 loop is CASSGLGGAGNTIYF. In DNA form, the CDR3 reads TGTGCCAGCAGCGGACTCGGGGGAGCTGGAAACACCATATATTTT.